This T cell receptor beta chain was captured in a study of blood T cell repertoires in COVID-19. Background on the study: PBMCs, B-cell-depleted T cells, or T cells were the source of the cDNA or gDNA that made up the material.

CDR1 MNHNS and CDR2 SASEGT come from the germline V gene. V lost 1 base and J lost 4; bases outside the gene matches: 9. This CDR3 comprises 17 residues. In terms of age and location, participants ranged from about 18 to 90 years and lived in approximately 26 US areas. Clinical histories supplied by participants themselves formed the basis of cohort assignment. Per the authors' pipeline: Estimates of nucleated cell counts were drawn from the amplification of reference gene primers. Assay: immunoSEQ multiplex PCR; the TCRdb copy retains only in-frame clones and omits some. That table supplies the V and J calls and clone size; D and trimming were determined from the DNA. Of around 160,000 clones in the sample, more than 65% were seen once.

The chain recombines TRBV6-1 with TRBJ1-5; 8 bases map to TRBD1. The sequenced material came from PBMCs or T cells enriched from blood (not recorded which). The sequence came from a man aged 45-65 years who had recovered from COVID-19. The CDR3 nucleotides read TGTGCCAGCAGTGAAGTCCCCGACAGGGGTTGGAATCAGCCCCAGCATTTT. Amino acids: CASSEVPDRGWNQPQHF.